This T cell receptor (beta chain) is drawn from a study of blood T cell repertoires in COVID-19. Per the study methods: Estimated nucleated cell counts came from reference gene primer amplification. Sequenced by immunoSEQ multiplex PCR; TCRdb stores in-frame clones only, minus some. V and J calls and clone size are those listed in that table; D and trimming were worked out from the DNA. The data contain tens of thousands of clones, roughly nine tenths of them singletons. The CDR3 is made up of 16 amino acids. V was clipped by 0 bases and J by 7 bases; unmatched bases: 6. Germline CDR1 is SNHLY and CDR2 is FYNNEI.

The receptor comes from a man between 65 and 80 years old with active COVID-19. The chain combines TRBV2 with TRBJ1-6; 7 bases agree with TRBD1. Material for sequencing was peripheral blood. The CDR3 loop reads CASSEAWDSGNSPLHF. In DNA, the CDR3 is TGTGCCAGCAGTGAAGCATGGGACAGTGGGAATTCACCCCTCCACTTT.